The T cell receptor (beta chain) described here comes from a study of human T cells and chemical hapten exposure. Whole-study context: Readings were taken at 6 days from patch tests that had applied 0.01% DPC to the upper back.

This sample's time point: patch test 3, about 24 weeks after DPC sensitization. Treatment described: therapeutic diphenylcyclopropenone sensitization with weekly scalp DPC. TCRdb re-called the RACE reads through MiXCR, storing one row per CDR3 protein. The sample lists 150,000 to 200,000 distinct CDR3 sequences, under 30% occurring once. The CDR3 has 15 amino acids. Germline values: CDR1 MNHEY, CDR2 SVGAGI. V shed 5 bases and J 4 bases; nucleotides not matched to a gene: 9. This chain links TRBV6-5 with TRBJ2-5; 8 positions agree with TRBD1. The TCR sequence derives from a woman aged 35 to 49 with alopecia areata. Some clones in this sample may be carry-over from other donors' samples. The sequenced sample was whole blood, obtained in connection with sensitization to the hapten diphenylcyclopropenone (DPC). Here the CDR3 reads CASSPQTGVVETQYF. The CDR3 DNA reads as TGTGCCAGCAGTCCCCAGACAGGGGTGGTAGAGACCCAGTACTTC.